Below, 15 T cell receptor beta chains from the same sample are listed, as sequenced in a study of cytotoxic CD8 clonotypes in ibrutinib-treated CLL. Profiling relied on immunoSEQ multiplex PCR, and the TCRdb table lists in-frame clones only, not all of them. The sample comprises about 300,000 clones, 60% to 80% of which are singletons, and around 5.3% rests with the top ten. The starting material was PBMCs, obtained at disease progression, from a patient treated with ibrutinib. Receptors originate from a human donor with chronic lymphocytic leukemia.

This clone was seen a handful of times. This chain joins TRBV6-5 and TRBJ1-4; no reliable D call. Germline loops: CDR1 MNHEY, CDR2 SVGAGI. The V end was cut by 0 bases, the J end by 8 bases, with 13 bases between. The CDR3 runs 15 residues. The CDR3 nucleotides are TGTGCCAGCAGTTACTCGACCGCTCCCGGGGAAAAACTGTTTTTT. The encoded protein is CASSYSTAPGEKLFF.

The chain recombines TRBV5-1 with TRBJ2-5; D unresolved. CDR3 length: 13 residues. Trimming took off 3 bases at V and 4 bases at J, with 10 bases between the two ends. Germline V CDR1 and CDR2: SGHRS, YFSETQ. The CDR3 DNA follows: TGCGCCAGCAGCTCTTGGGGTCCAGAGACCCAGTACTTC. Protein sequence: CASSSWGPETQYF.

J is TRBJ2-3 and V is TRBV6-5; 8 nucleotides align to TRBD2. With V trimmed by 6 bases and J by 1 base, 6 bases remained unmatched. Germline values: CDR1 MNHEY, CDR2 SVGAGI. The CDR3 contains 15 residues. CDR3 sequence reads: CASSNGGAGTDTQYF. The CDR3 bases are TGTGCCAGCAGCAACGGGGGGGCCGGCACAGATACGCAGTATTTT.

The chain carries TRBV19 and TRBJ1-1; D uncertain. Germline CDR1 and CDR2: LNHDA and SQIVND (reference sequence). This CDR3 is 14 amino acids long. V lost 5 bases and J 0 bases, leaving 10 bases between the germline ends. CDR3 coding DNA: TGTGCCAGTAGTTTCGTTAATATGAACACTGAAGCTTTCTTT. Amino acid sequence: CASSFVNMNTEAFF. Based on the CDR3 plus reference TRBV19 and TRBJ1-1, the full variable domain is DGGITQSPKYLFRKEGQNVTLSCEQNLNHDAMYWYRQDPGQGLRLIYYSQIVNDFQKGDIAEGYSVSREKKESFPLTVTSAQKNPTAFYLCASSFVNMNTEAFFGQGTRLTVV.

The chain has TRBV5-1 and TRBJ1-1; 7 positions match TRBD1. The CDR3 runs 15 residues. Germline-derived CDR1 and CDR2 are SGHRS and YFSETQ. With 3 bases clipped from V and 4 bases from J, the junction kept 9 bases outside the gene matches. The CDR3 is CASSSRQGVGTEAFF. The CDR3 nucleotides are TGCGCCAGCAGCTCACGACAGGGTGTGGGCACTGAAGCTTTCTTT.

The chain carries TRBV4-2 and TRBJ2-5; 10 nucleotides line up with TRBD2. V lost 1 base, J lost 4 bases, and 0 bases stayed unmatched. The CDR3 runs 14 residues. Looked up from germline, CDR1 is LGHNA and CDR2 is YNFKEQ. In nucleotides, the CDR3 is TGTGCCAGCAGCCAAGGACTAGCGGGAGAGACCCAGTACTTC. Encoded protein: CASSQGLAGETQYF.

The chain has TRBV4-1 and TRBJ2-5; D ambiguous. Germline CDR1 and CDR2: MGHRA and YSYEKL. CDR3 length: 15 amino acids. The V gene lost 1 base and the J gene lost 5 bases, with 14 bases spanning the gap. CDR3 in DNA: TGCGCCAGCAGCCAAGGGAATTTGGGGTTGGAGACCCAGTACTTC. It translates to CASSQGNLGLETQYF.

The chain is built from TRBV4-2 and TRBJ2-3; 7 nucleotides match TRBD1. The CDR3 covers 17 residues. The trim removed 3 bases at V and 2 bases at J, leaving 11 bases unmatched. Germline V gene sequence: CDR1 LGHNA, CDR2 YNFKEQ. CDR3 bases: TGTGCCAGCAGCCAGGGTAACAGGGGTTCCTACACAGATACGCAGTATTTT. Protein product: CASSQGNRGSYTDTQYF.

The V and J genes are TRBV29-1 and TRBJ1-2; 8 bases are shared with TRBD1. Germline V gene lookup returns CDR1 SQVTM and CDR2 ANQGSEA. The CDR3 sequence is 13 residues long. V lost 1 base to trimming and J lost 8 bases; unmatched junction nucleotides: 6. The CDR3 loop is CSVEGQGAVGYTF. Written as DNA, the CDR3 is TGCAGCGTTGAAGGTCAGGGGGCGGTCGGCTACACCTTC.

The CDR3 DNA follows: TGTGCCAGCAAAATTTCGGGGTCGGGGCATGAGCAGTTCTTC. Protein: CASKISGSGHEQFF. This chain connects TRBV7-9 to TRBJ2-1; D is possibly TRBD1 or TRBD2 (5 bases each). Trimming stripped 7 bases from V and 8 bases from J, with 18 bases between. This CDR3 is built from 14 residues. Germline CDR1 is SEHNR and CDR2 is FQNEAQ (reference sequence). Based on the CDR3 plus reference TRBV7-9 and TRBJ2-1, the full variable domain is DTGVSQNPRHKITKRGQNVTFRCDPISEHNRLYWYRQTLGQGPEFLTYFQNEAQLEKSRLLSDRFSAERPKGSFSTLEIQRTEQGDSAMYLCASKISGSGHEQFFGPGTRLTVL.

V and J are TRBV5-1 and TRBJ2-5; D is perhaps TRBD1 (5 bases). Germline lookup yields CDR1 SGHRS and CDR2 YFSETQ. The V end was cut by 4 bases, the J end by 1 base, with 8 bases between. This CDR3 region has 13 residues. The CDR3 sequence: CASSPQGQETQYF. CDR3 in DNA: TGCGCCAGCAGCCCGCAGGGCCAAGAGACCCAGTACTTC.

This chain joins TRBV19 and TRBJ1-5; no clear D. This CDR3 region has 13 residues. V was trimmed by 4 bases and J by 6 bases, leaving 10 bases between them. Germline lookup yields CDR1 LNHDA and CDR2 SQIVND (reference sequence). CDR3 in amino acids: CASSKSDRQPQHF. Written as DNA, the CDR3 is TGTGCCAGTAGTAAATCGGACCGTCAGCCCCAGCATTTT.

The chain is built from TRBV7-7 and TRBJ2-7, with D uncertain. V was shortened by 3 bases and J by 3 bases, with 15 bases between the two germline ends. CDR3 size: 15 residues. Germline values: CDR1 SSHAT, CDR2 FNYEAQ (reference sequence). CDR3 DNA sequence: TGTGCCAGCAGCTTGGACCCCGATCCTTTCTACGAGCAGTACTTC. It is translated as CASSLDPDPFYEQYF.

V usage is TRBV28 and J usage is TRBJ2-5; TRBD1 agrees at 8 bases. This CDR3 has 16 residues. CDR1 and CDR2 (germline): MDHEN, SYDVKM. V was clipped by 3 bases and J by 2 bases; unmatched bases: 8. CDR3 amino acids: CASSLSLTGDQETQYF. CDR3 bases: TGTGCCAGCAGTTTGTCACTGACAGGGGATCAAGAGACCCAGTACTTC.

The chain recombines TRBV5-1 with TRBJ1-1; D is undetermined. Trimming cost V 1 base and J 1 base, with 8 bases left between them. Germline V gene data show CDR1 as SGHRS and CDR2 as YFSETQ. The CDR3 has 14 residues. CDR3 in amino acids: CASSLWLKNTEAFF. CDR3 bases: TGCGCCAGCAGCTTGTGGCTTAAGAACACTGAAGCTTTCTTT.